The 32 T cell receptor beta chains in this list originate from one sample, sequenced in a study of chemoradiotherapy in HPV16-positive cancers (dated 2022 in TCRdb). The receptor library was made with the immunoSEQ multiplex PCR assay. Held by TCRdb, this immuneACCESS table contains in-frame sequences only and omits some clones. Under half of the omission traces to an unresolved V gene where checked; the cause of the rest is unknown. This sample has approximately 12,000 clones in its table, and about 90% of those were observed once. The ten largest clones capture about 2.5% of the sample. This sample was gathered from a patient who underwent chemoradiotherapy. The receptors originated from a human donor with HPV-associated anogenital cancer.

The rearrangement links TRBV12-5 to TRBJ1-1, with D tentatively TRBD1 (5 bases). Per the germline V gene, CDR1 is LGHNT and CDR2 is FRNRAP. V lost 5 bases, J lost 4 bases, and 11 bases lay in between. This CDR3 has 13 amino acids. CDR3 loop: CASGQGTITEAFF. The CDR3 bases are TGTGCTAGTGGTCAAGGGACCATCACTGAAGCTTTCTTT.

This chain uses TRBV6-5 with TRBJ2-5, with D possibly matching TRBD1 (6 bases). The germline V and J ends were trimmed by 7 bases and 5 bases, with 8 bases remaining between them. Germline CDR1 MNHEY, CDR2 SVGAGI. The CDR3 sequence is 11 residues long. The CDR3 protein is CASKGGETQYF. CDR3 coding DNA: TGTGCCAGCAAAGGGGGTGAGACCCAGTACTTC.

The V and J genes are TRBV18 and TRBJ2-7, with D possibly being TRBD1 (7 bases). Deletions cut 2 bases from V and 4 bases from J, with 12 bases between. The CDR3 consists of 14 residues. From germline, CDR1 is KGHSH and CDR2 LQKENI. CDR3 DNA: TGTGCCAGCTCACCATCAGGGGGAGGATACGAGCAGTACTTC. It yields the protein CASSPSGGGYEQYF. The variable domain in full, completed from reference TRBV18 and TRBJ2-7, reads NAGVMQNPRHLVRRRGQEARLRCSPMKGHSHVYWYRQLPEEGLKFMVYLQKENIIDESGMPKERFSAEFPKEGPSILRIQQVVRGDSAAYFCASSPSGGGYEQYFGPGTRLTVT.

The chain employs TRBV5-1 and TRBJ2-1; a possible D gene is TRBD2 (6 bases). V dropped 0 bases and J dropped 6 bases, with 7 bases sitting between them. This CDR3 has 13 residues. Germline V gives CDR1 SGHRS, CDR2 YFSETQ. The CDR3 coding sequence is TGCGCCAGCAGCTTGGTGGAGGGCAATGAGCAGTTCTTC. Translation: CASSLVEGNEQFF.

The CDR3 nucleotides read TGCGCCAGCAGCTGGGGGACAGCCTACGAGCAGTACTTC. Its protein product is CASSWGTAYEQYF. The chain combines TRBV5-1 with TRBJ2-7, with TRBD1 identical over 7 bases. The J segment lost 2 bases and the V segment lost 3 bases, leaving 2 bases of the junction unmatched. Germline CDR1 SGHRS, CDR2 YFSETQ. The CDR3 is made up of 13 amino acids.

The rearrangement uses TRBV6-4 and TRBJ2-2, with D unclear. The germline V and J ends were trimmed by 4 bases and 4 bases, with 10 bases remaining between them. The CDR3 covers 14 residues. Germline lookup yields CDR1 MRHNA and CDR2 SNTAGT. The CDR3 DNA follows: TGTGCCAGCAGTGTCCAGCAGAGCACCGGGGAGCTGTTTTTT. As protein: CASSVQQSTGELFF.

The J gene is TRBJ2-5, the V gene TRBV2; D possibly matches TRBD1 or TRBD2 (5 bases each). V gave up 5 bases and J gave up 9 bases, with 13 bases separating them. The CDR3 extends over 12 amino acids. Germline V CDR1 and CDR2: SNHLY, FYNNEI. For the CDR3, the DNA is TGTGCCAGCAGTCCGGGCGTGGGGGCCCAGTACTTC. It yields the protein CASSPGVGAQYF.

The chain has TRBV7-2 and TRBJ2-1; D unresolved. This CDR3 has 18 residues. Per germline, CDR1 SGHTA and CDR2 FQGNSA. Trimming took 0 bases from V and 4 from J, leaving 19 bases between them. The CDR3 loop is CASSLATARDALYNEQFF. The CDR3 DNA reads TGTGCCAGCAGCTTAGCAACGGCTCGAGACGCCTTATACAATGAGCAGTTCTTC. Looking up the rest from reference TRBV7-2 and TRBJ2-1 gives the full variable domain: GAGVSQSPSNKVTEKGKDVELRCDPISGHTALYWYRQSLGQGLEFLIYFQGNSAPDKSGLPSDRFSAERTGGSVSTLTIQRTQQEDSAVYLCASSLATARDALYNEQFFGPGTRLTVL.

The chain joins TRBV19 to TRBJ1-3; D perhaps matches TRBD1 (6 bases). Germline loops: CDR1 LNHDA, CDR2 SQIVND (reference sequence). The CDR3 spans 17 residues. Trimming left V 2 bases short and J 2 bases short, with 16 bases between. The DNA of the CDR3 is TGTGCCAGTAGTATATCAGTGACAGGCTTCGCTGGAAACACCATATATTTT. As protein: CASSISVTGFAGNTIYF.

This clone was seen only once. The chain uses TRBV6-5 and TRBJ1-2; D call uncertain. Between the trimmed V and J ends, which lost 6 bases and 1 base, there was a span of 12 bases. Germline V CDR1 and CDR2: MNHEY, SVGAGI. The CDR3 length is 14 residues. CDR3 region: CASSGWEGNYGYTF. The CDR3 nucleotides read TGTGCCAGCAGCGGGTGGGAGGGTAACTATGGCTACACCTTC.

The V gene is TRBV19, the J gene TRBJ2-5, with D perhaps being TRBD1 or TRBD2 (5 bases each). Trimming removed 1 base from V and 1 base from J, with 10 bases in between. The germline CDR1 and CDR2 sequences are LNHDA and SQIVND (reference sequence). The CDR3 is made up of 15 amino acids. CDR3 region: CASSIGGGGQETQYF. CDR3 bases: TGTGCCAGTAGTATAGGTGGTGGGGGCCAAGAGACCCAGTACTTC. Combining the CDR3 with reference TRBV19 and TRBJ2-5 gives the whole variable domain DGGITQSPKYLFRKEGQNVTLSCEQNLNHDAMYWYRQDPGQGLRLIYYSQIVNDFQKGDIAEGYSVSREKKESFPLTVTSAQKNPTAFYLCASSIGGGGQETQYFGPGTRLLVL.

The chain employs TRBV5-4 and TRBJ2-1; TRBD2 agrees at 8 bases. This CDR3 has 12 amino acids. Germline CDR1 is SGHNT and CDR2 is YYREEE (reference sequence). After removal of 4 bases from V and 7 bases from J, the junction contained 1 base not matched to a gene. CDR3 sequence: CASSASGNEQFF. CDR3 DNA sequence: TGTGCCAGCAGCGCTAGCGGGAATGAGCAGTTCTTC.

The rearrangement joins TRBV2 to TRBJ2-3, with D uncertain. Deletions cut 4 bases from V and 0 bases from J, with 5 bases between. The CDR3 is made up of 13 amino acids. Germline V gene data show CDR1 as SNHLY and CDR2 as FYNNEI. The CDR3 loop is CASSAESTDTQYF. The CDR3 region has the DNA TGTGCCAGCAGTGCTGAAAGCACAGATACGCAGTATTTT.

The rearrangement uses TRBV6-5 and TRBJ1-1; D unclear. Germline V gives CDR1 MNHEY, CDR2 SVGAGI. The ends were cut back, 5 bases at V and 3 bases at J, with 16 bases in the middle. This CDR3 has 15 residues. The CDR3 DNA reads as TGTGCCAGCAGTAAACGCACAAGGGTAGACACTGAAGCTTTCTTT. Amino acids: CASSKRTRVDTEAFF.

The rearrangement links TRBV27 to TRBJ2-5; D gene unclear. Trimming removed 2 bases at V and 0 bases at J, with 7 bases between. The CDR3 has 14 residues. Germline CDR1 reads MNHEY; CDR2 reads SMNVEV (reference sequence). CDR3 loop: CASSLLGNQETQYF. The CDR3 bases are TGTGCCAGCAGTTTACTTGGCAACCAAGAGACCCAGTACTTC.

The chain combines TRBV19 with TRBJ1-2; possibly TRBD1 for D (6 bases). The V and J ends lost 1 base and 7 bases respectively, with 7 bases between them. Germline-derived CDR1 and CDR2 are LNHDA and SQIVND (reference sequence). The CDR3 covers 12 residues. The CDR3 DNA follows: TGTGCCAGTAGTATAGTACAGGGTGGCTACACCTTC. This sequence encodes CASSIVQGGYTF.

J is TRBJ2-7 and V is TRBV15, with 10 bases matching TRBD2. This CDR3 contains 17 residues. Germline V lookup: CDR1 LNHNV, CDR2 YYDKDF (reference sequence). Germline trimming cut 0 bases from V and 1 base from J; bases unmatched to any gene: 6. In DNA form, the CDR3 reads TGTGCCACCAGCAGAGATTATGGGACTAGCGTTTCCTACGAGCAGTACTTC. Its translation is CATSRDYGTSVSYEQYF.

This rearrangement joins TRBV6-5 to TRBJ1-2; 8 bases match TRBD1. Losses at the gene ends were 4 bases for V and 4 bases for J; bases not matched to a gene: 5. Germline CDR1 MNHEY, CDR2 SVGAGI. The CDR3 length is 14 residues. The CDR3 nucleotides are TGTGCCAGCAGTTCCAGGGGACAGGCCTATGGCTACACCTTC. Its translation is CASSSRGQAYGYTF.

The chain has TRBV9 and TRBJ2-1; tentatively, D is TRBD2 (5 bases). CDR3 length: 15 amino acids. The germline V gene encodes CDR1 SGDLS and CDR2 YYNGEE. V was cut by 4 bases and J by 3 bases, with 14 bases left in between. The CDR3 DNA is TGTGCCAGCAGCCCTGGACTTACCCTCTACAATGAGCAGTTCTTC. Translated: CASSPGLTLYNEQFF.

The chain links TRBV2 to TRBJ1-1, with 11 positions matching TRBD1. J lost 3 bases, V lost 6 bases, and 3 bases had no gene match. Germline V lookup: CDR1 SNHLY, CDR2 FYNNEI. The CDR3 covers 14 residues. The CDR3 DNA reads as TGTGCCAGCAGGGACAGGGGGCGAGACACTGAAGCTTTCTTT. It encodes CASRDRGRDTEAFF.

The J gene is TRBJ1-5, the V gene TRBV6-1, with D unresolved. From germline, CDR1 is MNHNS and CDR2 SASEGT. The V end was cut by 1 base, the J end by 3 bases, with 10 bases between. This CDR3 is built from 15 residues. The CDR3 nucleotides read TGTGCCAGCAGTGAAGTCGATTTCGTCAATCAGCCCCAGCATTTT. Residues: CASSEVDFVNQPQHF.

The CDR3 DNA follows: TGTGCCAGCAGCCCCCGGACAGACCGCCCAGCTGAAGCTTTCTTT. It is translated as CASSPRTDRPAEAFF. V and J are TRBV5-6 and TRBJ1-1, with D perhaps TRBD1 (6 bases). With 4 bases removed from V and 6 bases from J, the gap between germline ends came to 19 bases. This CDR3 spans 15 amino acids. Germline CDR1 reads SGHDT; CDR2 reads YYEEEE.

The rearrangement uses TRBV9 and TRBJ2-2; TRBD2 is a possible D gene (7 bases). CDR1 and CDR2 (germline): SGDLS, YYNGEE. The CDR3 extends over 15 amino acids. V shed 5 bases and J shed 0 bases, with 11 bases lying between them. The CDR3 bases are TGTGCCAGCAGAGGGGGGGTAGCGAACACCGGGGAGCTGTTTTTT. Its protein product is CASRGGVANTGELFF.

This chain links TRBV11-1 with TRBJ1-2; 10 bases are shared with TRBD1. The trim removed 6 bases at V and 6 bases at J, leaving 7 bases unmatched. This CDR3 region has 14 residues. Germline assignment: CDR1 SGHAT and CDR2 FQDESV (reference sequence). Here the CDR3 DNA reads TGTGCCAGCAGTCCAGGGACAGGGGCTGATGGCTACACCTTC. Amino acid sequence: CASSPGTGADGYTF. Looking up the rest from reference TRBV11-1 and TRBJ1-2 gives the full variable domain: EAEVAQSPRYKITEKSQAVAFWCDPISGHATLYWYRQILGQGPELLVQFQDESVVDDSQLPKDRFSAERLKGVDSTLKIQPAELGDSAMYLCASSPGTGADGYTFGSGTRLTVV.

V and J are TRBV7-2 and TRBJ2-1; possibly TRBD1 or TRBD2 for D (5 bases each). Deletions cut 2 bases from V and 9 bases from J, with 8 bases between. In germline, CDR1 is SGHTA, CDR2 FQGNSA. The CDR3 loop spans 12 amino acids. The CDR3 loop is CASSLRGREQFF. For the CDR3, the DNA is TGTGCCAGCAGCTTAAGGGGACGTGAGCAGTTCTTC.

V and J are TRBV10-3 and TRBJ2-7; no reliable D call. The germline V and J ends were trimmed by 3 bases and 1 base, with 10 bases remaining between them. The CDR3 totals 14 residues. Germline V gene sequence: CDR1 ENHRY, CDR2 SYGVKD. This chain's CDR3 is CAISEPRKSYEQYF. The CDR3, as DNA: TGTGCCATCAGTGAACCCAGGAAGTCCTACGAGCAGTACTTC.

The CDR3 coding sequence is TGTGCCAGCAGCTCAACCGCCTTCAGTTTCTTT. As protein: CASSSTAFSFF. The V gene is TRBV7-9, the J gene TRBJ1-1; D unclear. The V gene's germline CDR1 is SEHNR and CDR2 FQNEAQ (reference sequence). V lost 4 bases and J lost 13, with 13 bases in between. The CDR3 is made up of 11 amino acids.

The chain links TRBV7-6 to TRBJ2-2, with TRBD2 identical over 8 bases. CDR1 SGHVS and CDR2 FNYEAQ come from the germline V gene. V lost 3 bases to trimming and J lost 5 bases; unmatched junction nucleotides: 5. The CDR3 runs 15 residues. This chain's CDR3 is CASSFRASGTGELFF. As DNA, the CDR3 is TGTGCCAGCAGCTTTAGGGCTAGCGGGACCGGGGAGCTGTTTTTT.

The rearrangement joins TRBV6-1 to TRBJ2-7; 7 positions match TRBD1. CDR1 MNHNS and CDR2 SASEGT come from the germline V gene. The CDR3 contains 15 residues. The junction had 9 bases not matched to a gene; V was cut back by 4 bases and J by 3 bases. The CDR3 nucleotides read TGTGCCAGCAGTGCTACAGGGGTTCTTTTCTACGAGCAGTACTTC. It encodes CASSATGVLFYEQYF.

The chain is built from TRBV15 and TRBJ2-7; D may be TRBD1 (5 bases). The V gene's germline CDR1 is LNHNV and CDR2 YYDKDF (reference sequence). V was pared by 6 bases and J by 7 bases, with 10 bases between. The CDR3 runs to 11 residues. The chain's CDR3 is CATRRAGEQYF. CDR3 DNA: TGTGCCACCAGAAGGGCAGGGGAGCAGTACTTC.

In its sample, this clone was seen once. The chain links TRBV5-1 to TRBJ2-2; 11 bases map to TRBD1. Unmatched junction bases numbered 3, after V lost 7 bases and J lost 4 bases. The CDR3 covers 14 residues. Germline lookup yields CDR1 SGHRS and CDR2 YFSETQ. The CDR3 nucleotides read TGCGCCAGCCGGACAGGGGGCGTCACCGGGGAGCTGTTTTTT. Amino acids: CASRTGGVTGELFF.

This clone has only one observation. The rearrangement uses TRBV25-1 and TRBJ2-4; 11 nucleotides line up with TRBD2. CDR3 length equals 17 residues. V was clipped by 5 bases and J by 0 bases; unmatched bases: 6. Germline V gene lookup returns CDR1 MGHDK and CDR2 SYGVNS. CDR3 region: CASSTTGTSGAKNIQYF. The DNA for the CDR3 is TGTGCCAGCAGTACCACAGGGACTAGCGGAGCCAAAAACATTCAGTACTTC. Complete variable domain (other parts from reference TRBV25-1 and TRBJ2-4): EADIYQTPRYLVIGTGKKITLECSQTMGHDKMYWYQQDPGMELHLIHYSYGVNSTEKGDLSSESTVSRIRTEHFPLTLESARPSHTSQYLCASSTTGTSGAKNIQYFGAGTRLSVL.